The clone carrying this T cell receptor (beta chain) has a count of ten or more. These data belong to a study of T cells after yellow fever vaccination. Study background: By means of CD3, CD45RA, CCR7 and CD95, the EM, EMRA, CM and Tscm memory subsets were sorted.

TCRdb processed the 5' RACE reads anew with MiXCR; each CDR3 protein has one entry. This table has 20,000 to 25,000 distinct CDR3 sequences, around 3.5% appearing once. Study-wide points: Weaker, the secondary response peaked sooner, at day 5 versus 15. Abundant clonotypes from the bulk population could contaminate FACS-sorted repertoires.

V was clipped by 0 bases and J by 9 bases; unmatched bases: 9. CDR1 is DFQATT, CDR2 SNEGSKA, per germline (reference sequence). There are 16 residues in the CDR3. Sequences were derived from PBMCs, either bulk or a sorted T-cell subset (CD4+, CD8+, memory, or dextramer-sorted; not recorded which), sampled roughly 47 days after the first yellow fever vaccination. The V gene is TRBV20-1, the J gene TRBJ2-1; 12 nucleotides align to TRBD2. The TCR originated in a man younger than 30 who received the YFV17D yellow fever vaccine. The CDR3 is CSARDPSGTSGREQFF. CDR3 nucleotides: TGCAGTGCTAGAGATCCATCCGGGACTAGCGGGCGTGAGCAGTTCTTC.